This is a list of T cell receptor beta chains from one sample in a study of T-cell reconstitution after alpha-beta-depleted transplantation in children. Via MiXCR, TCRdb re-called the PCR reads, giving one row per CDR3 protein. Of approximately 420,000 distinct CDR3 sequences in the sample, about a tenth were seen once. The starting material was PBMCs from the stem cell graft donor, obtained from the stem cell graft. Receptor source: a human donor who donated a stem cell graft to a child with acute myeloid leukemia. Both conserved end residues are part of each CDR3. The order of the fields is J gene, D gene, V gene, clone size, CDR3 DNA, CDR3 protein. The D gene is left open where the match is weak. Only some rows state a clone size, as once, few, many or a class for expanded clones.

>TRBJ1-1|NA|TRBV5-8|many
TGTGCCAGCAGCTTCGGAGGGGTCGTCGGCGAAGCTTTCTTT
CASSFGGVVGEAFF
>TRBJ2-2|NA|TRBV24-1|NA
TGTGCCACCAGTGATTCCCATTGGACAACGAACACCGGGGAGCTGTTTTTT
CATSDSHWTTNTGELFF
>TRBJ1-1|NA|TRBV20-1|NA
TGCAGTGCTAGAGATATACAGAAAACAGAAGCTTTCTTT
CSARDIQKTEAFF
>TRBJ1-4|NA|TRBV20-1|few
TGCAGTGCTAGTGGGGACACTAATGAAAAACTGTTTTTT
CSASGDTNEKLFF
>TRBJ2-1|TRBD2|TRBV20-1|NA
TGCAGTGCTAGCCTAACTAGCGGGCTCTACAATGAGCAGTTCTTC
CSASLTSGLYNEQFF
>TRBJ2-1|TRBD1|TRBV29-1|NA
TGCAGCGTTGGAGGACAGGGTCTCTACAATGAGCAGTTCTTC
CSVGGQGLYNEQFF
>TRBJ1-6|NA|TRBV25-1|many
TGTGCCAGCGGCAGGTCTAATTCACCCCTCCACTTT
CASGRSNSPLHF
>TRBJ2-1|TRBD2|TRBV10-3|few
TGTGCCATCATGAAGCGGGAAAGCTCCTACAATGAGCAGTTCTTC
CAIMKRESSYNEQFF
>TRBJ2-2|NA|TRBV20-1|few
TGCAGTGCACCCAATTGGGTAAACACCGGGGAGCTGTTTTTT
CSAPNWVNTGELFF
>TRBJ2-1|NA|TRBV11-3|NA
TGTGCCAGCAGCTTACGGACTGCCAATGAGCAGTTCTTC
CASSLRTANEQFF
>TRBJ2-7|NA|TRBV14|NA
TGTGCCAGCAGCCATCTAGCAGGGATCAACGAGCAGTACTTC
CASSHLAGINEQYF
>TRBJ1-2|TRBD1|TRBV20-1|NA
TGCAGTGCTAGACGGCCGACAGGGGGGGACTATGGCTACACCTTC
CSARRPTGGDYGYTF
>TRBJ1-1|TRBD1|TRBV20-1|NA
TGCTGTGCTCAGCTAGGGGGCGGGGCGAACACTGAAGCTTTCTTT
CCAQLGGGANTEAFF
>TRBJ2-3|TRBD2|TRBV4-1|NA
TGCGCCAGCAGCCAAGATATGACTAGCGGGAGCACAGATACGCAGTATTTT
CASSQDMTSGSTDTQYF
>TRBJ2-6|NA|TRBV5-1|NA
TGCGCCAGCGGACTGGGGCAAGCATCTGGGGCCAACGTCCTGACTTTC
CASGLGQASGANVLTF
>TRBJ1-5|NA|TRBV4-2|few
TGTGCCAGCAGCCAAGCGCGGGATGGTACCAATCAGCCCCAGCATTTT
CASSQARDGTNQPQHF
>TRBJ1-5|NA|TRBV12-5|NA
TGTGCTAGTGACCGAACGGGAACCCCTCAGCCCCAGCATTTT
CASDRTGTPQPQHF
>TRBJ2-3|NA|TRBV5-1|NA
TGCGCCAGCAGCTTGGCGAATCGGGGAGATACGCAGTATTTT
CASSLANRGDTQYF
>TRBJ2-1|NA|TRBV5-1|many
TGCGCCAGCAGCTTCGCCGGGGACTACAATGAGCAGTTCTTC
CASSFAGDYNEQFF
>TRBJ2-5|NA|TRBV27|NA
TGTGCCAGCAGTTTCAGTGGGGTAGGGCAAGAGACCCAGTACTTC
CASSFSGVGQETQYF
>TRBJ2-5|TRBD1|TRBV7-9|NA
TGTGCCAGCAGCTCCGACAGGGCCGAAGAGACCCAGTACTTC
CASSSDRAEETQYF
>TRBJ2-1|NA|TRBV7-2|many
TGTGCCAGCAGCCCCAAGACCGAGCAGTTCTTC
CASSPKTEQFF
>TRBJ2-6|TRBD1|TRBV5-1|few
TGCGCCAGCAGCTTGTGGCAGGGGGCTGCGGGGGCCAACGTCCTGACTTTC
CASSLWQGAAGANVLTF
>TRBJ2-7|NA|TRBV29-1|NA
TGCAGCGTCATACAGGGCCCTTACGAGCAGTACTTC
CSVIQGPYEQYF
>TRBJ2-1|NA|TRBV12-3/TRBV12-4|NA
TGTGCCAGCAGTTTAGACCCCTACGAGCAGTTCTTC
CASSLDPYEQFF
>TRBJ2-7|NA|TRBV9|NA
TGTGCCAGCAGCGTAGCTCCCCAGGGACCCGAGCAGTACTTC
CASSVAPQGPEQYF
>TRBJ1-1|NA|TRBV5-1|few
TGCGCCAGCAGCTTGTCAGGGGACATGAACACTGAAGCTTTCTTT
CASSLSGDMNTEAFF
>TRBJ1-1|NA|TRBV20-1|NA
TGCAGTGCTAGAGCCCCGGGACACCAGAACACTGAAGCTTTCTTT
CSARAPGHQNTEAFF
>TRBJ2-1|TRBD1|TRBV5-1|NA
TGCGCCAGCAGCGGTCGTCGGACAGGGGCGTCCTACAATGAGCAGTTCTTC
CASSGRRTGASYNEQFF
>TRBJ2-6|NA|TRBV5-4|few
TGTGCCAGCAGCTTGGGAGGAGTTTGGGGGTCCTCTGGGGCCAACGTCCTGACTTTC
CASSLGGVWGSSGANVLTF
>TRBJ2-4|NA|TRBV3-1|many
TGTGCCAGCAGCCAAGGAAACATAGCCAAAAACATTCAGTACTTC
CASSQGNIAKNIQYF
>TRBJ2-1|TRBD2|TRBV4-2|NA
TGTGCCAGCAGCCAAGATACTAGCGGGAGTTCGGAGCAGTTCTTC
CASSQDTSGSSEQFF
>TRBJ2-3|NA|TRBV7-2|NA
TGTGCCAGCAGCTTAATCTCGACCCTCACGCAGTATTTT
CASSLISTLTQYF
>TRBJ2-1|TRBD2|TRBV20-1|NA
TGCAGTGCCCACCAGACTAGCGGGAGTTACAATGAGCAGTTCTTC
CSAHQTSGSYNEQFF
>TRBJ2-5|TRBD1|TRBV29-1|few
TGCAGCGTAGGACGGACAGGGGAAGAGACCCAGTACTTC
CSVGRTGEETQYF
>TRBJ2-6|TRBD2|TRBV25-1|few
TGTGCCAGCAGTGACTCCGGACTAGCGCACTATGGGGCCAACGGCCTGACTTTC
CASSDSGLAHYGANGLTF
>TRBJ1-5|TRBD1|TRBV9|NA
TGTGCCAGCAGCGTAGCTGGCTGGAGGACAGGGCATGGCAATCAGCCCCAGCATTTT
CASSVAGWRTGHGNQPQHF
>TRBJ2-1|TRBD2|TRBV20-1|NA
TGCAGTGCTGTCAGCGGCGGGAGGGGCAATGAGCAGTTCTTC
CSAVSGGRGNEQFF
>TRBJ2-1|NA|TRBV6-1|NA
TGTGCCAGCAGGGACCCCGGGGGCCGAAGCAATGAGCAGTTCTTC
CASRDPGGRSNEQFF
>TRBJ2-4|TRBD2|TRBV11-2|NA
TGTGCCAGCAGCTTAGGGGTTAGCGGGAGTACAGCCAAAAACATTCAGTACTTC
CASSLGVSGSTAKNIQYF
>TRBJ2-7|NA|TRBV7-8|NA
TGTGCCAGCAGCTTAGGGCCATTGAGCTCCTACGAGCAGTACTTC
CASSLGPLSSYEQYF
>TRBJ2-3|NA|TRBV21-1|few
TGTGGACAAGGGCCAGATACGCAGTATTTT
CGQGPDTQYF
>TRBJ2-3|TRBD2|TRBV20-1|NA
TGCAGTGCTAGACCGGCTAGCGGGGGGGCCGGGGCAGATACGCAGTATTTT
CSARPASGGAGADTQYF
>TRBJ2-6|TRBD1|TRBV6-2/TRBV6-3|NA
TGTGCCAGCAGTTCCCCGTTCGTGAGGGGGCTTTCCTTGGGGGCCAACGTCCTGACTTTC
CASSSPFVRGLSLGANVLTF
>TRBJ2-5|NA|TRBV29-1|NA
TGCAGCGTTGATAAGGTGGCGCAAGAGACCCAGTACTTC
CSVDKVAQETQYF
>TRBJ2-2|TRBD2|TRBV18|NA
TGTGCCAGCTCACCGCGGGAGGGCCACACCGGGGAGCTGTTTTTT
CASSPREGHTGELFF
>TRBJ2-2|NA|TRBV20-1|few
TGCAGTGCCTCGGTGGCGGGAAAGAACACCGGGGAGCTGTTTTTT
CSASVAGKNTGELFF
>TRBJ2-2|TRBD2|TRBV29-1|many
TGCAGCGTTGTGGTGGGGGGGACCGGGGAGCTGTTTTTT
CSVVVGGTGELFF
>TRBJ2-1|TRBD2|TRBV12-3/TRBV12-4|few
TGTGCCAGCAGTTTAGCGCGACTAGCATATGAGCAGTTCTTC
CASSLARLAYEQFF
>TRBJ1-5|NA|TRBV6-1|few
TGTGCCAGCAGTGAATTTAGGAGCAATCAGCCCCAGCATTTT
CASSEFRSNQPQHF
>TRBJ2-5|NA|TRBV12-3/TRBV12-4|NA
TGTGCCAGCCAAATTACAGACCAAGAGACCCAGTACTTC
CASQITDQETQYF